A single TCR beta chain is shown here with its context. The same CDR3 is also encoded by other DNA sequences in this sample. Terminally differentiated effector memory CD45RA+ cells were excluded from the naive CD8 cells, which were CD45RO-negative and positively selected for CCR7. Trimming removed 0 bases from V and 1 base from J, with 8 bases in between. CDR3 length: 14 residues. Germline V gene data show CDR1 as SGDLS and CDR2 as YYNGEE. This specimen belongs to a study of shared clonotypes between healthy human individuals. The data were produced by immunoSEQ multiplex PCR, yet TCRdb's version contains in-frame clones alone and is incomplete. The data contain some 1,900,000 clones, roughly 94% of them singletons.

V gene TRBV9 combines with J gene TRBJ2-7; D not certain. The sample comprised naive CD8+ T cells sorted from blood. This TCR was recovered from a young man in good health. CDR3: CASSVAAASYEQYF. The CDR3 bases are TGTGCCAGCAGCGTAGCGGCGGCTTCCTACGAGCAGTACTTC.